This passage covers 23 T cell receptor beta chains from one sample sequenced in a study of blood T cell repertoires in COVID-19. Using immunoSEQ multiplex PCR, the repertoire was profiled, and TCRdb retains in-frame clones only, with some absent. The data hold roughly 75,000 clones, with 75% to 90% observed a single time. Sequences were obtained from peripheral blood. The receptors shown here come from a man of 80 years or more with COVID-19, enrolled during active disease.

This chain links TRBV6-5 with TRBJ1-1, with 11 bases aligning to TRBD1. The germline V gene encodes CDR1 MNHEY and CDR2 SVGAGI. The CDR3 sequence is 15 residues long. V lost 6 bases to trimming and J lost 1 base; unmatched junction nucleotides: 4. The CDR3 here is CASRDGQGANTEAFF. CDR3 nucleotide sequence: TGTGCCAGCAGAGACGGACAGGGGGCGAACACTGAAGCTTTCTTT.

J is TRBJ1-5 and V is TRBV5-6; D possibly corresponds to TRBD1 (6 bases). Germline V CDR1 and CDR2: SGHDT, YYEEEE. V lost 5 bases, J lost 1 base, and 10 bases lay in between. This CDR3 region has 14 residues. The CDR3, as DNA: TGTGCCAGCAGATACGGACAGAGCAATCAGCCCCAGCATTTT. Its translation is CASRYGQSNQPQHF.

This chain uses TRBV7-2 with TRBJ2-5, with D possibly being TRBD1 (5 bases). CDR3 length equals 14 residues. Germline loops: CDR1 SGHTA, CDR2 FQGNSA. Trimming shortened V by 4 bases and J by 4 bases, and 13 bases separated the two germline ends. The DNA of the CDR3 is TGTGCCAGCAGCTCACCAGGGCTCGGAGAGACCCAGTACTTC. It yields the protein CASSSPGLGETQYF.

This clone was seen once. The chain couples TRBV6-5 to TRBJ2-7; TRBD1 aligns across 10 bases. The CDR3 totals 14 residues. CDR1 MNHEY and CDR2 SVGAGI come from the germline V gene. V trimming: 6 bases; J trimming: 2 bases; junction bases outside the gene matches: 4. The CDR3 DNA reads as TGTGCCAGCAGCGGGACAGGGGACCCCTACGAGCAGTACTTC. This encodes CASSGTGDPYEQYF.

V and J are TRBV10-3 and TRBJ2-5; 8 bases are shared with TRBD2. This CDR3 has 13 residues. Germline lookup yields CDR1 ENHRY and CDR2 SYGVKD. J was trimmed by 1 base and V by 10 bases; bases with no gene match: 5. Here the CDR3 reads CATVGRAQETQYF. The CDR3 DNA follows: TGTGCCACCGTCGGGAGGGCCCAAGAGACCCAGTACTTC.

The chain combines TRBV18 with TRBJ2-1, with D tentatively TRBD2 (6 bases). Germline V gives CDR1 KGHSH, CDR2 LQKENI. Trimming stripped 0 bases from V and 4 bases from J, with 16 bases between. This CDR3 spans 17 amino acids. The CDR3 nucleotides are TGTGCCAGCTCACCACCACGGAGCGGGTCCCTTTACAATGAGCAGTTCTTC. Protein sequence: CASSPPRSGSLYNEQFF.

This rearrangement joins TRBV7-9 to TRBJ2-7; tentative D call: TRBD2 (6 bases). The CDR3 covers 12 residues. Germline CDR1 reads SEHNR; CDR2 reads FQNEAQ (reference sequence). Trimming removed 2 bases at V and 6 bases at J, with 8 bases between. The CDR3 loop reads CASSLFGGEQYF. The DNA for the CDR3 is TGTGCCAGCAGCTTATTCGGGGGCGAGCAGTACTTC.

The rearrangement joins TRBV6-5 to TRBJ1-5, with 11 bases matching TRBD1. The CDR3 loop spans 16 amino acids. V was pared by 2 bases and J by 7 bases, with 7 bases of the junction left unmatched. CDR1 and CDR2 from the germline V gene are MNHEY and SVGAGI. CDR3 region: CASSYTGQGAGQPQHF. In nucleotides, the CDR3 is TGTGCCAGCAGTTACACCGGACAGGGGGCAGGGCAGCCCCAGCATTTT.

The V and J genes are TRBV12-3 or TRBV12-4 and TRBJ1-4, with 11 bases fitting TRBD1. This CDR3 is 13 amino acids long. V lost 5 bases and J lost 10; bases outside the gene matches: 3. The CDR3 sequence: CASSVGQGAKLFF. The CDR3 DNA sequence: TGTGCCAGCAGTGTCGGACAGGGGGCAAAACTGTTTTTT.

The chain is built from TRBV28 and TRBJ2-5; perhaps TRBD2 as D (6 bases). There are 14 residues in the CDR3. Germline-derived CDR1 and CDR2 are MDHEN and SYDVKM. Trimming pared 2 bases from V and 4 bases from J, leaving 11 bases between. CDR3 nucleotide sequence: TGTGCCAGCAGTTTACCTCAGGGAGGAGAGACCCAGTACTTC. Its translation: CASSLPQGGETQYF.

The rearrangement joins TRBV6-2 or TRBV6-3 to TRBJ1-5; the match to TRBD1 covers 9 bases. The germline gives CDR1 MNHEY, CDR2 SVGEGT. V trimming: 4 bases; J trimming: 4 bases; junction bases outside the gene matches: 5. The CDR3 totals 15 residues. The CDR3 DNA follows: TGTGCCAGCAGTTGGACCGGGACAGGGAATCAGCCCCAGCATTTT. It specifies CASSWTGTGNQPQHF.

The genes are TRBV18 and TRBJ2-1; 9 nucleotides align to TRBD1. The V segment lost 6 bases and the J segment 5 bases; nucleotides outside the gene matches: 8. The CDR3 is made up of 15 amino acids. From germline, CDR1 is KGHSH and CDR2 LQKENI. CDR3: CASSSTGGWNNEQFF. The CDR3 DNA reads TGTGCCAGCTCGTCCACAGGGGGCTGGAACAATGAGCAGTTCTTC.

This clone occurred a few times. The genes are TRBV4-2 and TRBJ2-2; a weak D match, TRBD1 (5 bases). The CDR3 extends over 17 amino acids. The V gene lost 1 base and the J gene lost 0 bases, with 12 bases spanning the gap. CDR1 is LGHNA and CDR2 is YNFKEQ in the germline V gene. This chain's CDR3 is CASSQAPAGSNTGELFF. DNA for the CDR3: TGTGCCAGCAGCCAAGCCCCGGCAGGGTCGAACACCGGGGAGCTGTTTTTT.

The rearrangement joins TRBV7-2 to TRBJ2-2, with 8 bases identical to TRBD1. V shed 5 bases and J 5 bases; nucleotides not matched to a gene: 7. CDR3 length: 15 amino acids. Germline V gene lookup returns CDR1 SGHTA and CDR2 FQGNSA. CDR3 sequence reads: CASSKGQGRTGELFF. DNA for the CDR3: TGTGCCAGCAGCAAAGGACAGGGTCGGACCGGGGAGCTGTTTTTT.

The CDR3 DNA is TGTGCCAGCAACCCAGGGGGGATAGATCAGCCCCAGCATTTT. This sequence encodes CASNPGGIDQPQHF. The genes are TRBV2 and TRBJ1-5, with 7 bases lining up with TRBD1. Germline V CDR1 and CDR2: SNHLY, FYNNEI. This CDR3 contains 14 residues. The V gene end was trimmed by 7 bases and the J gene end by 5 bases; junction bases not matched to a gene: 8. Together with reference TRBV2 and TRBJ1-5, the CDR3 gives the full variable domain: EPEVTQTPSHQVTQMGQEVILRCVPISNHLYFYWYRQILGQKVEFLVSFYNNEISEKSEIFDDQFSVERPDGSNFTLKIRSTKLEDSAMYFCASNPGGIDQPQHFGDGTRLSIL.

The chain employs TRBV5-1 and TRBJ2-1, with D hard to call. This CDR3 is built from 16 residues. CDR1 and CDR2 (germline): SGHRS, YFSETQ. V was cut by 1 base and J by 0 bases, with 11 bases left in between. Here the CDR3 reads CASSLKQPSSYNEQFF. The CDR3 bases are TGCGCCAGCAGCTTGAAACAGCCGAGCTCCTACAATGAGCAGTTCTTC. The full variable domain, with the rest looked up from reference TRBV5-1 and TRBJ2-1, is KAGVTQTPRYLIKTRGQQVTLSCSPISGHRSVSWYQQTPGQGLQFLFEYFSETQRNKGNFPGRFSGRQFSNSRSEMNVSTLELGDSALYLCASSLKQPSSYNEQFFGPGTRLTVL.

The gene calls are TRBV14 and TRBJ1-4; 8 bases map to TRBD1. The germline V gene has CDR1 SGHDN and CDR2 FVKESK. The V gene end was trimmed by 4 bases and the J gene end by 0 bases; junction bases not matched to a gene: 4. This CDR3 is built from 16 residues. The CDR3 sequence: CASSLRQGSTNEKLFF. CDR3 DNA: TGTGCCAGCAGCCTTAGACAGGGGTCAACTAATGAAAAACTGTTTTTT. Full variable domain (remainder filled in from reference TRBV14 and TRBJ1-4): EAGVTQFPSHSVIEKGQTVTLRCDPISGHDNLYWYRRVMGKEIKFLLHFVKESKQDESGMPNNRFLAERTGGTYSTLKVQPAELEDSGVYFCASSLRQGSTNEKLFFGSGTQLSVL.

The table lists this clone with a count of one. V gene TRBV6-5 combines with J gene TRBJ2-7; 7 bases map to TRBD1. The CDR3 loop spans 12 amino acids. J lost 4 bases, V lost 7 bases, and 4 bases had no gene match. The germline CDR1 and CDR2 sequences are MNHEY and SVGAGI. The CDR3 region is CASTGTDYEQYF. Written as DNA, the CDR3 is TGTGCCAGCACTGGGACAGATTACGAGCAGTACTTC.

The chain uses TRBV7-2 and TRBJ1-5; tentative D call: TRBD1 (5 bases). The ends were cut back, 5 bases at V and 0 bases at J, with 11 bases in the middle. CDR3 size: 15 residues. Germline CDR1 is SGHTA and CDR2 is FQGNSA. The CDR3 nucleotides read TGTGCCAGCAGCCCGGACAACAATAGCAATCAGCCCCAGCATTTT. Its translation is CASSPDNNSNQPQHF.

This clone counts as medium-sized. CDR3 sequence: CASSPDRVGQETQYF. For the CDR3, the DNA is TGCGCCAGCAGCCCCGACAGGGTCGGCCAAGAGACCCAGTACTTC. V and J are TRBV5-1 and TRBJ2-5, with 7 nucleotides matching TRBD1. Germline CDR1 and CDR2: SGHRS and YFSETQ. The V and J ends lost 4 bases and 1 base, in that order; junction bases with no gene match: 7. The CDR3 is 15 residues long. The full variable domain, its missing parts supplied by reference TRBV5-1 and TRBJ2-5, is KAGVTQTPRYLIKTRGQQVTLSCSPISGHRSVSWYQQTPGQGLQFLFEYFSETQRNKGNFPGRFSGRQFSNSRSEMNVSTLELGDSALYLCASSPDRVGQETQYFGPGTRLLVL.

DNA of the CDR3: TGCGCCAGCAGCCCCGGGCCGGGACAAGAGACCCAGTACTTC. This sequence encodes CASSPGPGQETQYF. This chain joins TRBV4-3 and TRBJ2-5, with D possibly TRBD2 on 5 matching bases. The length of the CDR3 is 14 residues. Trimming stripped 4 bases from V and 2 bases from J, with 11 bases between. Germline CDR1 and CDR2: LGHNA and YSLEER.

The rearrangement uses TRBV19 and TRBJ1-1; TRBD1 is a possible D gene (5 bases). V dropped 3 bases and J dropped 1 base, with 15 bases sitting between them. The CDR3 consists of 16 residues. Germline CDR1 LNHDA, CDR2 SQIVND (reference sequence). The CDR3 region is CASSITPQGGNTEAFF. CDR3 in DNA: TGTGCCAGTAGTATTACCCCCCAGGGAGGGAACACTGAAGCTTTCTTT.

CDR3 coding DNA: TGTGCCAGCAGTAACCGGGACAGGGGGCCAGACACTGAAGCTTTCTTT. Encoded protein: CASSNRDRGPDTEAFF. V and J are TRBV6-6 and TRBJ1-1; 12 positions agree with TRBD1. Germline-derived CDR1 and CDR2 are MNHNY and SVGAGI (reference sequence). The CDR3 has 16 residues. Losses at the gene ends were 5 bases for V and 3 bases for J; bases not matched to a gene: 7.